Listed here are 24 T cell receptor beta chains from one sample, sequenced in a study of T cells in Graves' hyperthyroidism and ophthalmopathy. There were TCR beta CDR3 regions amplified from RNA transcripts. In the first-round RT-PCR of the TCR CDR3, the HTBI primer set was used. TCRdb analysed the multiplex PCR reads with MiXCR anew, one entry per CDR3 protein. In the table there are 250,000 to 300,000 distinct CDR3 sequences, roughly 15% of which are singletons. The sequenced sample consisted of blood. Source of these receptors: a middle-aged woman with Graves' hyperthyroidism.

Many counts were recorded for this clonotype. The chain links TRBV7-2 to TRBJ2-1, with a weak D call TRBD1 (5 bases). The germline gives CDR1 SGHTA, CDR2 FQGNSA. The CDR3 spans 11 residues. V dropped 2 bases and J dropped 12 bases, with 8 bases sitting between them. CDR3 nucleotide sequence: TGTGCCAGCAGCTTACAGGGTTGGCAGTTCTTC. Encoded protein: CASSLQGWQFF.

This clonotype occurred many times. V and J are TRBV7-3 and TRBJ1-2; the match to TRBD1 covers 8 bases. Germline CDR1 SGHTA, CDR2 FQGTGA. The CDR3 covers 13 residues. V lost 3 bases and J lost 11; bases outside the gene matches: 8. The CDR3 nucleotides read TGTGCCAGCAGCTTTCCGGGACAGGATTTATACACCTTC. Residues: CASSFPGQDLYTF.

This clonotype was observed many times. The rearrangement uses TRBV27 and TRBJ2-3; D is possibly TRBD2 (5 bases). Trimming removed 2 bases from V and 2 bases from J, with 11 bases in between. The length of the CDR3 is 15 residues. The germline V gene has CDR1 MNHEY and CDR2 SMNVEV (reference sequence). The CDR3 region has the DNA TGTGCCAGCAGTTTAGCGGGTCTCCCCACAGATACGCAGTATTTT. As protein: CASSLAGLPTDTQYF.

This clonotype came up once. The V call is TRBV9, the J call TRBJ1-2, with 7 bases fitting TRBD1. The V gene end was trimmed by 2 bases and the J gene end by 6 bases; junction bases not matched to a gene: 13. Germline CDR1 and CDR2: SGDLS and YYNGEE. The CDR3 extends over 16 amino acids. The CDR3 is CASSVDERGLRDGYTF. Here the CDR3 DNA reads TGTGCCAGCAGCGTCGACGAGAGGGGGCTTAGGGATGGCTACACCTTC.

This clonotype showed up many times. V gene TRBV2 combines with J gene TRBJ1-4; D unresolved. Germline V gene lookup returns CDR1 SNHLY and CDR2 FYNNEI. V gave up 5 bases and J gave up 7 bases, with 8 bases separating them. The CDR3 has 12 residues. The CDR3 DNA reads TGTGCCAGCAGTAGGTGGGGTGAAAAACTGTTTTTT. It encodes CASSRWGEKLFF.

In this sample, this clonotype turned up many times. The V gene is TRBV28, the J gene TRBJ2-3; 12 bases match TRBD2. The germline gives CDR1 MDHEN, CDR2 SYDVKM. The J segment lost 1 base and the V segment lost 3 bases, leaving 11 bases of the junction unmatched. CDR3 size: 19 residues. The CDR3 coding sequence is TGTGCCAGCAGTTTTGTTGGCCTAGCGGGAGGGAGCGGCACAGATACGCAGTATTTT. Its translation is CASSFVGLAGGSGTDTQYF.

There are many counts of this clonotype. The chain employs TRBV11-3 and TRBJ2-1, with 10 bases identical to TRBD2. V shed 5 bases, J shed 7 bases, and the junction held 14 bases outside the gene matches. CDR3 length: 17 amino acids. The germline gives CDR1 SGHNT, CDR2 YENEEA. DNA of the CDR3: TGTGCCAGCAGCCTCAAGAATAGCGGGAGGAGAAAGAATGAGCAGTTCTTC. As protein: CASSLKNSGRRKNEQFF.

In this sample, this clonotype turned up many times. The CDR3: CAILRQGGTEAFF. The CDR3 bases are TGTGCCATCCTAAGACAGGGGGGCACTGAAGCTTTCTTT. The chain employs TRBV6-1 and TRBJ1-1; 9 nucleotides line up with TRBD1. Unmatched junction bases numbered 7, after V lost 10 bases and J lost 4 bases. The length of the CDR3 is 13 residues. Germline loops: CDR1 MNHNS, CDR2 SASEGT.

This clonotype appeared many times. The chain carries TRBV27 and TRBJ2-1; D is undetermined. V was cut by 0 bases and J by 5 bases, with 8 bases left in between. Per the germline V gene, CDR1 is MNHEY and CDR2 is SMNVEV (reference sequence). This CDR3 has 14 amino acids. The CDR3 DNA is TGTGCCAGCAGTTTATCCGACGGTCACAATGAGCAGTTCTTC. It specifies CASSLSDGHNEQFF.

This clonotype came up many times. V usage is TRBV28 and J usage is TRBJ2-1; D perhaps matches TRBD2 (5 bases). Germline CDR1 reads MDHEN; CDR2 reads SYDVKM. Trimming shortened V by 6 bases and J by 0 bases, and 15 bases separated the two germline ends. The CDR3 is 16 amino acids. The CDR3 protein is CASSHRTFSSYNEQFF. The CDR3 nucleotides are TGTGCCAGCAGCCACCGGACTTTTAGCTCCTACAATGAGCAGTTCTTC.

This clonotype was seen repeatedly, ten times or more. The CDR3 bases are TGTGCCAGCACACCGGGACTAGCGGGAGTCAATGAGCAGTTCTTC. Protein sequence: CASTPGLAGVNEQFF. The V gene is TRBV12-3 or TRBV12-4, the J gene TRBJ2-1; 14 bases map to TRBD2. This CDR3 has 15 amino acids. Germline trimming cut 7 bases from V and 6 bases from J; bases unmatched to any gene: 5.

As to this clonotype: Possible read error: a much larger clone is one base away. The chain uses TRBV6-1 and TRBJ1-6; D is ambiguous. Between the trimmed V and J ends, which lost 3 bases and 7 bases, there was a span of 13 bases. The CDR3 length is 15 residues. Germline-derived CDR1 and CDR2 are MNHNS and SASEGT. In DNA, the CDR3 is TGTGCCAGCAGTGAGAGGACTGAGGGAAATTCACCCCTCCACTTT. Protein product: CASSERTEGNSPLHF.

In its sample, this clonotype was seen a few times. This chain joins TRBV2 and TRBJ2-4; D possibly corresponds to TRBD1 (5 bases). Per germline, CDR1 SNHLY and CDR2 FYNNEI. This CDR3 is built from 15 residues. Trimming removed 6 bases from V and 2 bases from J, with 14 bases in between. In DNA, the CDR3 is TGTGCCAGCAGCGGCGGACACGGTCCCAAAAACATTCAGTACTTC. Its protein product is CASSGGHGPKNIQYF.

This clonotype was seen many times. CDR3 nucleotides: TGTGCCAGCAGTAGTAGCGGGAGGGCCCGGGAGCTGTTTTTT. Protein: CASSSSGRARELFF. The V gene is TRBV2, the J gene TRBJ2-2, with TRBD2 identical over 11 bases. The CDR3 length is 14 residues. J lost 9 bases, V lost 5 bases, and 5 bases had no gene match. Germline V gene data show CDR1 as SNHLY and CDR2 as FYNNEI.

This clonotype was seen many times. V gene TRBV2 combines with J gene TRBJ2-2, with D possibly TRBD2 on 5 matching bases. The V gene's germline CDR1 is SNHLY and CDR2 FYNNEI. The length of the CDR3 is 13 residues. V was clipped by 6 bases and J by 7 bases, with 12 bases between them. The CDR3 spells CASRQTSNGELFF. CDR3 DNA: TGTGCCAGCAGGCAAACTAGTAACGGGGAGCTGTTTTTT. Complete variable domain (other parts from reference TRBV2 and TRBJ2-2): EPEVTQTPSHQVTQMGQEVILRCVPISNHLYFYWYRQILGQKVEFLVSFYNNEISEKSEIFDDQFSVERPDGSNFTLKIRSTKLEDSAMYFCASRQTSNGELFFGEGSRLTVL.

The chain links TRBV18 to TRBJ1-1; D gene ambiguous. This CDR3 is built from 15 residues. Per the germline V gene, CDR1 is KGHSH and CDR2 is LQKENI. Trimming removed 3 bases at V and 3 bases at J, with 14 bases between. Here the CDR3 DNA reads TGTGCCAGCTCACCCCTCGGGTCACAAGACACTGAAGCTTTCTTT. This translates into CASSPLGSQDTEAFF. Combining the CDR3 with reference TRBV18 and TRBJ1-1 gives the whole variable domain NAGVMQNPRHLVRRRGQEARLRCSPMKGHSHVYWYRQLPEEGLKFMVYLQKENIIDESGMPKERFSAEFPKEGPSILRIQQVVRGDSAAYFCASSPLGSQDTEAFFGQGTRLTVV.

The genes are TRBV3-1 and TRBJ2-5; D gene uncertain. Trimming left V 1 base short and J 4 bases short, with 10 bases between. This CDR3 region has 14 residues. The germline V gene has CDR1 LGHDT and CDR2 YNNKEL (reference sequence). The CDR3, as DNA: TGTGCCAGCAGCCAAGCTCACCTTGGAGAGACCCAGTACTTC. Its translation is CASSQAHLGETQYF.

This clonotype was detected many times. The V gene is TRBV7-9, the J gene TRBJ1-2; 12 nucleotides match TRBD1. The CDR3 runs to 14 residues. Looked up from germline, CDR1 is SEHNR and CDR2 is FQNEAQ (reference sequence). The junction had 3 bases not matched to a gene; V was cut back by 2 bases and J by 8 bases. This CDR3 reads CASSLRGTGGGYTF. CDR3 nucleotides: TGTGCCAGCAGCTTAAGGGGGACAGGGGGCGGCTACACCTTC.

The CDR3 protein is CATSDWGHGNTGELFF. CDR3 DNA sequence: TGTGCCACCAGTGATTGGGGACACGGGAACACCGGGGAGCTGTTTTTT. The genes are TRBV24-1 and TRBJ2-2; D perhaps matches TRBD1 (6 bases). V gave up 2 bases and J gave up 1 base, with 10 bases separating them. The V gene's germline CDR1 is KGHDR and CDR2 SFDVKD. The CDR3 consists of 16 residues.

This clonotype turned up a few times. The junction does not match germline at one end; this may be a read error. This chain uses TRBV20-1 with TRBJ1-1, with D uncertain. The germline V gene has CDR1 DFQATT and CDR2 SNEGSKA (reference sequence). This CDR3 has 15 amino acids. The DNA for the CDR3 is TGCAGTGCTATCTTCCCCTTTGGAGGGAACCCTGAAGCTTTCTTT. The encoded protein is CSAIFPFGGNPEAFF.

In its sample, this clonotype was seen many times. CDR3 DNA sequence: TGTGCCAGCTCCTGGGACTCTGCCTCCACTGAAGCTTTCTTT. Its translation is CASSWDSASTEAFF. The chain is built from TRBV7-9 and TRBJ1-1; perhaps TRBD1 as D (5 bases). This CDR3 has 14 residues. Trimming took 8 bases from V and 4 from J, leaving 17 bases between them. Germline CDR1 and CDR2: SEHNR and FQNEAQ (reference sequence). The complete variable domain, with remaining parts taken from reference TRBV7-9 and TRBJ1-1, reads DTGVSQNPRHKITKRGQNVTFRCDPISEHNRLYWYRQTLGQGPEFLTYFQNEAQLEKSRLLSDRFSAERPKGSFSTLEIQRTEQGDSAMYLCASSWDSASTEAFFGQGTRLTVV.

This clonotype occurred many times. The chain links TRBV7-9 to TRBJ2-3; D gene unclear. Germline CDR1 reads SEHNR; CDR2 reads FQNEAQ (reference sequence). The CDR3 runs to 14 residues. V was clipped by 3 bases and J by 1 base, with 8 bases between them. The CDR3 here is CASSLASRTDTQYF. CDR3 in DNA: TGTGCCAGCAGCTTGGCGAGCCGCACAGATACGCAGTATTTT.

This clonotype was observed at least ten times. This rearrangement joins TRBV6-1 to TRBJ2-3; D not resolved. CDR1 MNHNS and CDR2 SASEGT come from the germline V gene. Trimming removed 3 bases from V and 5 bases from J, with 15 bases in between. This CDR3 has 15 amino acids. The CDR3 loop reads CASSENALEVDTQYF. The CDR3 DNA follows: TGTGCCAGCAGTGAGAATGCCCTCGAGGTAGATACGCAGTATTTT.

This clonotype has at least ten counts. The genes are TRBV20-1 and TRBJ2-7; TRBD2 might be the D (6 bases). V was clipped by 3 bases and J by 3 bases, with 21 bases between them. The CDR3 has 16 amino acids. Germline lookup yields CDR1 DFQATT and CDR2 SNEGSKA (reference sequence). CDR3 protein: CSAREGAPPINYEQYF. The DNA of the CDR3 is TGCAGTGCTAGGGAGGGAGCACCCCCAATAAACTACGAGCAGTACTTC.